Below are 24 T cell receptor beta chains sequenced from a single sample in a study of identical twins. From the 5' RACE reads, TCRdb called clonotypes with MiXCR, one entry per CDR3 protein. Among 200,000 to 250,000 distinct CDR3 sequences listed, 8% to 11% were seen once. Sample: memory T cells sorted from blood. The receptors stem from a man in his fifties or sixties in good health.

The chain recombines TRBV7-2 with TRBJ2-1; 10 positions match TRBD2. Germline CDR1 and CDR2: SGHTA and FQGNSA. The ends lost 0 bases at V and 3 bases at J; junction bases unmatched: 14. The CDR3 covers 20 residues. This CDR3 is CASSLAGRAGGPFVYNEQFF. DNA for the CDR3: TGTGCCAGCAGCTTAGCGGGTCGAGCGGGAGGGCCCTTTGTCTACAATGAGCAGTTCTTC.

This clonotype occurred a few times. V and J are TRBV12-5 and TRBJ2-5; TRBD1 or TRBD2 may be the D gene (6 bases each). Germline assignment: CDR1 LGHNT and CDR2 FRNRAP. The V and J ends lost 5 bases and 5 bases respectively, with 24 bases between them. The CDR3 runs to 17 residues. CDR3 nucleotide sequence: TGTGCTAGTGGTACCTCCTCCCTGACGGGGGCCGGTGAGACCCAGTACTTC. Translating it yields CASGTSSLTGAGETQYF.

Many counts were recorded for this clonotype. The rearrangement links TRBV29-1 to TRBJ2-2, with D unclear. Trimming pared 4 bases from V and 7 bases from J, leaving 4 bases between. CDR1 and CDR2 from the germline V gene are SQVTM and ANQGSEA. CDR3 length: 10 amino acids. CDR3 in DNA: TGCAGCGTTGGGGTCGGGGAGCTGTTTTTT. Amino acid sequence: CSVGVGELFF.

V is TRBV7-2 and J is TRBJ1-1; TRBD1 might be the D (5 bases). Trimming left V 5 bases short and J 0 bases short, with 10 bases between. The CDR3 is 14 amino acids. Germline V gene lookup returns CDR1 SGHTA and CDR2 FQGNSA. The CDR3 is CASSVQVMNTEAFF. The DNA of the CDR3 is TGTGCCAGCAGCGTACAGGTGATGAACACTGAAGCTTTCTTT.

This clonotype was found a few times. V and J are TRBV12-3 or TRBV12-4 and TRBJ1-5, with D unresolved. V was cut by 3 bases and J by 9 bases, with 9 bases left in between. This CDR3 region has 12 residues. CDR3 amino acids: CASSFEAMPQHF. The CDR3 bases are TGTGCCAGCAGTTTTGAGGCGATGCCCCAGCATTTT.

This clonotype was seen ten or more times. The genes are TRBV7-9 and TRBJ2-5; tentatively, D is TRBD1 or TRBD2 (5 bases each). The germline V gene has CDR1 SEHNR and CDR2 FQNEAQ (reference sequence). V was cut by 3 bases and J by 7 bases, with 12 bases left in between. CDR3 length: 13 amino acids. The CDR3: CASSLDLRGTQYF. The CDR3 nucleotides are TGTGCCAGCAGCTTGGACCTGAGGGGGACCCAGTACTTC.

This sequence joins TRBV11-2 and TRBJ2-4, with 12 positions matching TRBD1. Germline CDR1 SGHAT, CDR2 FQNNGV. Trimming cost V 5 bases and J 1 base; bases outside gene matches: 12. This CDR3 is built from 19 residues. The CDR3: CASSLFGTGGGGAKNIQYF. The CDR3 DNA follows: TGTGCCAGCAGCCTTTTCGGGACAGGGGGCGGTGGGGCCAAAAACATTCAGTACTTC. Complete variable domain (other parts from reference TRBV11-2 and TRBJ2-4): EAGVAQSPRYKIIEKRQSVAFWCNPISGHATLYWYQQILGQGPKLLIQFQNNGVVDDSQLPKDRFSAERLKGVDSTLKIQPAKLEDSAVYLCASSLFGTGGGGAKNIQYFGAGTRLSVL.

This clonotype was observed a few times. The genes are TRBV29-1 and TRBJ2-1, with TRBD2 matching over 10 bases. This CDR3 is built from 16 residues. Germline V gene sequence: CDR1 SQVTM, CDR2 ANQGSEA. V trimming: 4 bases; J trimming: 5 bases; junction bases outside the gene matches: 11. The DNA of the CDR3 is TGCAGCGTTGTGGATTCGGGAAGCGGGAGGGACAATGAGCAGTTCTTC. It specifies CSVVDSGSGRDNEQFF.

The rearrangement joins TRBV7-9 to TRBJ2-5; TRBD2 agrees at 8 bases. J was trimmed by 3 bases and V by 2 bases; bases with no gene match: 5. CDR1 is SEHNR, CDR2 FQNEAQ, per germline (reference sequence). The CDR3 covers 15 residues. CDR3: CASSLYTGGEETQYF. In DNA form, the CDR3 reads TGTGCCAGCAGCTTATATACGGGAGGGGAAGAGACCCAGTACTTC.

This clonotype occurred many times. The rearrangement uses TRBV12-3 or TRBV12-4 and TRBJ2-7; D call uncertain. The CDR3 sequence is 13 residues long. Deletions cut 6 bases from V and 0 bases from J, with 9 bases between. DNA for the CDR3: TGTGCCAGCAGGCAGGCTAGCTCCTACGAGCAGTACTTC. Translated, it gives CASRQASSYEQYF.

The gene calls are TRBV29-1 and TRBJ1-1; D might be TRBD1 (5 bases). Germline V gives CDR1 SQVTM, CDR2 ANQGSEA. This CDR3 has 11 amino acids. Trimming cost V 7 bases and J 3 bases, with 9 bases left between them. CDR3 DNA: TGCAGCGGGGGGGTGTACACTGAAGCTTTCTTT. This gives the protein CSGGVYTEAFF.

The CDR3 nucleotides read TGTGCCAGCAGTTGGGAGTTCGCGGAGAGAAGGAATGAGCAGTTCTTC. It encodes CASSWEFAERRNEQFF. The rearrangement links TRBV6-2 or TRBV6-3 to TRBJ2-1, with a tentative D call TRBD2 (5 bases). The CDR3 loop spans 16 amino acids. The ends were cut back, 4 bases at V and 7 bases at J, with 20 bases in the middle. The germline V gene has CDR1 MNHEY and CDR2 SVGEGT.

This clonotype was detected ten times or more. The chain recombines TRBV29-1 with TRBJ2-1, with 9 bases that match TRBD2. V lost 3 bases to trimming and J lost 6 bases; unmatched junction nucleotides: 12. There are 16 residues in the CDR3. Germline V gives CDR1 SQVTM, CDR2 ANQGSEA. This CDR3 is CSVDLAGGPYANEQFF. CDR3 sequence (DNA): TGCAGCGTTGATTTGGCGGGAGGGCCTTACGCCAATGAGCAGTTCTTC.

The chain links TRBV9 to TRBJ2-3; no definite D call. V was cut by 0 bases and J by 1 base, with 6 bases left in between. This CDR3 comprises 14 residues. The V gene's germline CDR1 is SGDLS and CDR2 YYNGEE. DNA of the CDR3: TGTGCCAGCAGCGTAGAAGGGCGCACAGATACGCAGTATTTT. It is translated as CASSVEGRTDTQYF.

The rearrangement links TRBV10-3 to TRBJ2-1; D is possibly TRBD1 or TRBD2 (5 bases each). CDR1 ENHRY and CDR2 SYGVKD come from the germline V gene. The CDR3 is 13 residues long. Trimming took 10 bases from V and 5 from J, leaving 15 bases between them. The CDR3 here is CANRDGTHNEQFF. DNA of the CDR3: TGTGCCAACCGGGACGGAACTCACAATGAGCAGTTCTTC.

This clonotype was found many times. The conserved closing phenylalanine or tryptophan is absent in this CDR3, likely reflecting a read error. The limits of the CDR3 on the DNA are not certain, so only TCRdb's listed CDR3 is given. V and J are TRBV6-2 or TRBV6-3 and TRBJ2-1; whether TRBD2, the table's D call, matches the DNA was not checked. Germline assignment: CDR1 MNHEY and CDR2 SVGEGT. The CDR3 comprises 12 residues, both ends counted. The CDR3 sequence: CASRPTSGGPIL.

This clonotype was found a few times. The chain couples TRBV5-1 to TRBJ1-6; a possible D gene is TRBD1 (5 bases). The V and J ends lost 2 bases and 0 bases respectively, with 9 bases between them. The CDR3 totals 16 residues. Germline CDR1 is SGHRS and CDR2 is YFSETQ. CDR3 DNA: TGCGCCAGCAGCTTCGGGGGGACCTCCTATAATTCACCCCTCCACTTT. Protein product: CASSFGGTSYNSPLHF.

This clonotype was picked up many times. The chain uses TRBV9 and TRBJ2-2; 7 bases agree with TRBD2. With V trimmed by 0 bases and J by 4 bases, 3 bases remained unmatched. CDR3 length: 15 amino acids. Germline V CDR1 and CDR2: SGDLS, YYNGEE. The CDR3 loop is CASSVAGGGTGELFF. CDR3 in DNA: TGTGCCAGCAGCGTAGCTGGGGGGGGCACCGGGGAGCTGTTTTTT.

This clonotype showed up many times. V usage is TRBV28 and J usage is TRBJ1-5; weak D call: TRBD1 (5 bases). The V end was cut by 6 bases, the J end by 0 bases, with 15 bases between. There are 16 residues in the CDR3. CDR1 MDHEN and CDR2 SYDVKM come from the germline V gene. CDR3 loop: CASRETETHSNQPQHF. CDR3 nucleotide sequence: TGTGCCAGCAGAGAGACAGAGACCCATAGCAATCAGCCCCAGCATTTT. Full variable domain (outside the CDR3, taken from reference TRBV28 and TRBJ1-5): DVKVTQSSRYLVKRTGEKVFLECVQDMDHENMFWYRQDPGLGLRLIYFSYDVKMKEKGDIPEGYSVSREKKERFSLILESASTNQTSMYLCASRETETHSNQPQHFGDGTRLSIL.

This clonotype was detected only a few times. The chain recombines TRBV7-2 with TRBJ2-4; D is undetermined. This CDR3 is 15 amino acids long. CDR1 is SGHTA and CDR2 is FQGNSA in the germline V gene. V lost 1 base to trimming and J lost 7 bases, with 14 bases between them. The CDR3 here is CASSLETGLANIQYF. CDR3 coding DNA: TGTGCCAGCAGCTTAGAGACCGGATTGGCCAACATTCAGTACTTC.

There are many counts of this clonotype. V and J are TRBV20-1 and TRBJ2-7; TRBD1 aligns across 9 bases. V lost 3 bases and J lost 3; bases outside the gene matches: 6. Looked up from germline, CDR1 is DFQATT and CDR2 is SNEGSKA (reference sequence). The CDR3 is 14 residues long. The DNA for the CDR3 is TGCAGTGCTAGGAGGGGACAGGGAGGCTACGAGCAGTACTTC. As protein: CSARRGQGGYEQYF.

This clonotype has more than one count but fewer than ten. This chain uses TRBV7-2 with TRBJ2-1; no firm D call. V gave up 1 base and J gave up 9 bases, with 13 bases separating them. The CDR3 runs 14 residues. Germline V lookup: CDR1 SGHTA, CDR2 FQGNSA. CDR3 nucleotide sequence: TGTGCCAGCAGCTTAGGGCTTCCGTCAGGTGAGCAGTTCTTC. Encoded protein: CASSLGLPSGEQFF. Supplemented by reference TRBV7-2 and TRBJ2-1, the full variable domain reads GAGVSQSPSNKVTEKGKDVELRCDPISGHTALYWYRQSLGQGLEFLIYFQGNSAPDKSGLPSDRFSAERTGGSVSTLTIQRTQQEDSAVYLCASSLGLPSGEQFFGPGTRLTVL.

Comments on this clonotype: Given the absence of the conserved phenylalanine or tryptophan at the CDR3 end, a read error is likely. The V and J genes are TRBV20-1 and TRBJ2-2; TRBD2 aligns across 11 bases. The CDR3 contains 18 residues. CDR1 is DFQATT, CDR2 SNEGSKA, per germline (reference sequence). V lost 0 bases, J lost 3 bases, and 9 bases stayed unmatched. The CDR3 DNA reads TGCAGTGCTAGAGACCACCTCGAACTAGCGGGAGACACCGGGGAGCTGTTTTCT. The encoded protein is CSARDHLELAGDTGELFS.

This chain joins TRBV9 and TRBJ2-5, with 7 bases fitting TRBD1. Germline V lookup: CDR1 SGDLS, CDR2 YYNGEE. This CDR3 comprises 14 residues. Trimming removed 0 bases from V and 10 bases from J; junction bases left unmatched: 9. CDR3 amino acids: CASSVAKTGLRQYF. The DNA of the CDR3 is TGTGCCAGCAGCGTAGCCAAGACAGGGTTACGCCAGTACTTC.